This T cell receptor (beta chain) comes out of a study of siplizumab effects on memory and regulatory T cells. Whole-study findings and limits: There appeared to be greater diversity in naive T cells than in memory cells, and naive T cells seemed major contributors to the alloresponse.

The CDR3 length is 13 residues. CDR1 and CDR2 from the germline V gene are SGHTA and FQGNSA. The ends were cut back, 3 bases at V and 4 bases at J, with 9 bases in the middle. Clones were sequenced by immunoSEQ multiplex PCR, and TCRdb holds only the in-frame ones, with some missing. The sample lists about 100,000 clones, around 90% occurring once. Regarding this clone: Its antigen is as yet unknown.

The origin of this receptor is a human donor in good health. Some clones in this sample may be carry-over from other donors' samples. The source material was CD4+ T cells sorted from blood. The gene calls are TRBV7-2 and TRBJ2-5; D not certain. Here the CDR3 reads CASSFGYSETQYF. CDR3 DNA: TGTGCCAGCAGCTTCGGATATTCAGAGACCCAGTACTTC.